A single sample is the source of the 18 T cell receptor beta chains below, sequenced in a study of Ad26.COV2.S vaccination and SARS-CoV-2 variants. Sequencing was performed with immunoSEQ multiplex PCR; in TCRdb, only in-frame clones are kept and a portion is missing. The repertoire holds fewer than 500,000 clones, with around 90% as singletons. Noted treatment: around 19 received Ad26.COV2.S at low or high dose, single or two shots; a few received placebo; per-sample allocation not given. Samples were taken on day 63 after the first vaccine or placebo injection. The sequences come from peripheral blood, collected in a trial of Ad26.COV2.S vaccine versus placebo. All receptors derive from a person between 18 and 59 years old who received the Ad26.COV2.S COVID-19 vaccine or a placebo.

The J gene is TRBJ1-1, the V gene TRBV6-5; D gene uncertain. There are 15 residues in the CDR3. Trimming took off 7 bases at V and 4 bases at J, with 19 bases between the two ends. Germline CDR1 reads MNHEY; CDR2 reads SVGAGI. The CDR3 reads CASISLKGTFTEAFF. CDR3 DNA sequence: TGTGCCAGCATTTCCCTGAAGGGTACGTTCACTGAAGCTTTCTTT.

The chain carries TRBV7-8 and TRBJ2-3, with TRBD2 matching 9 bases. This CDR3 has 15 amino acids. V was pared by 5 bases and J by 6 bases, with 9 bases of the junction left unmatched. The germline V gene encodes CDR1 SGHVS and CDR2 FQNEAQ. The CDR3 DNA reads TGTGCCAGCAGCCGCCGGGCTAGCGGGATCGATACGCAGTATTTT. It yields the protein CASSRRASGIDTQYF.

This chain joins TRBV2 and TRBJ2-1; a possible D gene is TRBD2 (6 bases). The CDR3 spans 12 residues. V gave up 8 bases and J gave up 8 bases, with 13 bases separating them. Germline V CDR1 and CDR2: SNHLY, FYNNEI. The CDR3 spells CASPRRVDEQFF. The DNA for the CDR3 is TGTGCCAGCCCGAGGAGGGTAGATGAGCAGTTCTTC.

The CDR3 loop reads CASRGGLADNEQFF. The CDR3 region has the DNA TGCGCCAGCAGAGGGGGACTAGCGGACAATGAGCAGTTCTTC. V usage is TRBV5-1 and J usage is TRBJ2-1; TRBD2 agrees at 11 bases. This CDR3 region has 14 residues. The J segment lost 5 bases and the V segment lost 5 bases, leaving 3 bases of the junction unmatched. From germline, CDR1 is SGHRS and CDR2 YFSETQ. The full variable domain, with the rest looked up from reference TRBV5-1 and TRBJ2-1, is KAGVTQTPRYLIKTRGQQVTLSCSPISGHRSVSWYQQTPGQGLQFLFEYFSETQRNKGNFPGRFSGRQFSNSRSEMNVSTLELGDSALYLCASRGGLADNEQFFGPGTRLTVL.

The V call is TRBV15, the J call TRBJ1-4, with D unclear. This CDR3 spans 16 amino acids. Per germline, CDR1 LNHNV and CDR2 YYDKDF (reference sequence). The V end lost 1 base, the J end lost 4 bases, and 13 bases lay between the germline ends. The CDR3 sequence: CATSRGLAARNEKLFF. The CDR3 DNA follows: TGTGCCACCAGCAGAGGATTGGCAGCGCGTAATGAAAAACTGTTTTTT.

V and J are TRBV11-2 and TRBJ1-3; D gene ambiguous. The CDR3 is 16 amino acids. V lost 0 bases and J lost 4, with 13 bases in between. Germline CDR1 and CDR2: SGHAT and FQNNGV. The CDR3: CASSLDPVSTGNTIYF. As DNA, the CDR3 is TGTGCCAGCAGCTTAGACCCGGTCAGTACCGGAAACACCATATATTTT.

This clone was found a few times. CDR3 region: CASSLKAGSYNQPQHF. The CDR3, as DNA: TGTGCCAGCAGTTTAAAGGCAGGCAGTTACAATCAGCCCCAGCATTTT. V and J are TRBV27 and TRBJ1-5; no definite D call. CDR1 is MNHEY and CDR2 is SMNVEV in the germline V gene (reference sequence). V was cut by 2 bases and J by 3 bases, with 14 bases left in between. The CDR3 has 16 residues.

The J gene is TRBJ1-1, the V gene TRBV20-1; the D is unclear. This CDR3 is 11 amino acids long. Germline CDR1 reads DFQATT; CDR2 reads SNEGSKA (reference sequence). V was clipped by 0 bases and J by 3 bases, with 2 bases between them. DNA of the CDR3: TGCAGTGCTAGAGAAGACACTGAAGCTTTCTTT. Translation: CSAREDTEAFF.

This clone showed up just a few times. The chain is built from TRBV19 and TRBJ1-2; D may be TRBD1 (5 bases). V lost 4 bases to trimming and J lost 3 bases, with 18 bases between them. CDR1 and CDR2 (germline): LNHDA, SQIVND (reference sequence). The length of the CDR3 is 16 residues. The CDR3 DNA reads TGTGCCAGTAGTAGGGTCAGGGCAGTTCGAGACTATGGCTACACCTTC. Its translation: CASSRVRAVRDYGYTF.

The chain carries TRBV5-6 and TRBJ1-2; D unresolved. CDR1 and CDR2 from the germline V gene are SGHDT and YYEEEE. The CDR3 sequence is 16 residues long. V was pared by 4 bases and J by 4 bases, with 20 bases between. CDR3: CASSLMGGGLTYGYTF. The DNA of the CDR3 is TGTGCCAGCAGCCTGATGGGAGGCGGCCTGACCTATGGCTACACCTTC.

CDR3 region: CASSLGTSDLLETQYF. CDR3 coding DNA: TGTGCCAGCAGCTTAGGGACTAGCGATCTTCTCGAGACCCAGTACTTC. The J gene is TRBJ2-5, the V gene TRBV11-1; TRBD2 matches 9 bases. In germline, CDR1 is SGHAT, CDR2 FQDESV (reference sequence). CDR3 length: 16 amino acids. Trimming at V came to 1 base and at J to 5 bases, leaving 8 bases not matched to a gene. The complete variable domain, with remaining parts taken from reference TRBV11-1 and TRBJ2-5, reads EAEVAQSPRYKITEKSQAVAFWCDPISGHATLYWYRQILGQGPELLVQFQDESVVDDSQLPKDRFSAERLKGVDSTLKIQPAELGDSAMYLCASSLGTSDLLETQYFGPGTRLLVL.

The chain carries TRBV19 and TRBJ2-1; 10 bases match TRBD1. Trimming cost V 5 bases and J 5 bases; bases outside gene matches: 6. This CDR3 contains 15 residues. Germline-derived CDR1 and CDR2 are LNHDA and SQIVND (reference sequence). In DNA, the CDR3 is TGTGCCAGTAGTGCACGGGACAGGGGCAACAATGAGCAGTTCTTC. It is translated as CASSARDRGNNEQFF.

This chain links TRBV7-2 with TRBJ1-2, with 9 bases aligning to TRBD1. The trim removed 5 bases at V and 4 bases at J, leaving 8 bases unmatched. CDR3 size: 15 residues. The germline V gene has CDR1 SGHTA and CDR2 FQGNSA. CDR3 sequence (DNA): TGTGCCAGCAGCCCGATACAGGGGGCGATCTATGGCTACACCTTC. Translation: CASSPIQGAIYGYTF. The full variable domain, in which reference TRBV7-2 and TRBJ1-2 provide the parts outside the CDR3, is GAGVSQSPSNKVTEKGKDVELRCDPISGHTALYWYRQSLGQGLEFLIYFQGNSAPDKSGLPSDRFSAERTGGSVSTLTIQRTQQEDSAVYLCASSPIQGAIYGYTFGSGTRLTVV.

This clone was seen a single time. This rearrangement joins TRBV7-7 to TRBJ2-3; 8 nucleotides line up with TRBD1. Germline V CDR1 and CDR2: SSHAT, FNYEAQ (reference sequence). The CDR3 covers 15 residues. V shed 4 bases, J shed 1 base, and the junction held 4 bases outside the gene matches. This chain's CDR3 is CASSSLTGGTDTQYF. The CDR3 bases are TGTGCCAGCAGCTCACTGACAGGGGGCACAGATACGCAGTATTTT.

Remarks on this clone: Other nucleotide sequences from this sample produce the same CDR3. This rearrangement joins TRBV3-1 (or the pseudogene TRBV3-2) to TRBJ2-3; 10 positions match TRBD2. Germline V gene data show CDR1 as LGHDT and CDR2 as YNNKEL (reference sequence). The CDR3 spans 15 residues. V was pared by 1 base and J by 3 bases, with 1 base of the junction left unmatched. The CDR3 is CASSQGTSGTDTQYF. CDR3 DNA: TGTGCCAGCAGCCAAGGGACTAGCGGTACAGATACGCAGTATTTT.

The chain joins TRBV6-5 to TRBJ2-5; 10 bases fit TRBD2. Looked up from germline, CDR1 is MNHEY and CDR2 is SVGAGI. V shed 2 bases and J 5 bases; nucleotides not matched to a gene: 5. CDR3 length equals 15 residues. The CDR3 DNA sequence: TGTGCCAGCAGTTACATAGCGGGAGGATCCGAGACCCAGTACTTC. This encodes CASSYIAGGSETQYF.

The chain combines TRBV5-1 with TRBJ1-6; 7 positions agree with TRBD1. Per the germline V gene, CDR1 is SGHRS and CDR2 is YFSETQ. The CDR3 covers 15 residues. V was pared by 0 bases and J by 8 bases, with 5 bases of the junction left unmatched. The CDR3 protein is CASSLARQGDSPLHF. The CDR3 DNA is TGCGCCAGCAGCTTGGCGAGGCAGGGGGATTCACCCCTCCACTTT.

V usage is TRBV6-2 or TRBV6-3 and J usage is TRBJ2-4; D remains ambiguous. CDR1 and CDR2 (germline): MNHEY, SVGEGT. The CDR3 has 12 residues. The germline V and J ends were trimmed by 2 bases and 8 bases, with 7 bases remaining between them. CDR3 DNA sequence: TGTGCCAGCAGTTACGCCTCTCACATTCAGTACTTC. It codes for CASSYASHIQYF.